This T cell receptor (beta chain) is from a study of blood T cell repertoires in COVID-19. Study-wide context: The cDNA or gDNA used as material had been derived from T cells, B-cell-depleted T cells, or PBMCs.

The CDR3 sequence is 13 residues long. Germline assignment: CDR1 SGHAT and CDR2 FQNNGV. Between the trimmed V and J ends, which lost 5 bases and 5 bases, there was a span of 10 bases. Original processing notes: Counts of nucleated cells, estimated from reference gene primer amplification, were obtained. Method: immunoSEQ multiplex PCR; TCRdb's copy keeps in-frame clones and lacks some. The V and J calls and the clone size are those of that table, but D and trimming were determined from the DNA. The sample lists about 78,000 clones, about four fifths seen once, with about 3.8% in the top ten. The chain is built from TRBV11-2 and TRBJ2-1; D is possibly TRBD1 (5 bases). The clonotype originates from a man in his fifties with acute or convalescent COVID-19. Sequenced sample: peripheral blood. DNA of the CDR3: TGTGCCAGCAGCCGACAGAGCAACAATGAGCAGTTCTTC. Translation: CASSRQSNNEQFF.